The rows below give T cell receptor beta chains drawn from one sample of a study of cytotoxic CD8 clonotypes in ibrutinib-treated CLL. Only in-frame clones appear in the TCRdb table, and some are missing; sequencing was by immunoSEQ multiplex PCR. The sample contains 100,000 to 150,000 clones, roughly 88% of which appear only once. Sequenced here: PBMCs, sampled after 24 months of ibrutinib treatment. These TCRs come from a human donor with chronic lymphocytic leukemia. CDR3s include the opening cysteine and the closing phenylalanine or tryptophan.

V gene,J gene,CDR3 protein
TRBV18,TRBJ2-7,CASSLGQGAEQYF
TRBV28,TRBJ1-5,CASERGGSGQPQHF
TRBV19,TRBJ2-1,CASRGLAASSYNEQFF
TRBV30,TRBJ1-5,CAWTLGGNQPQHF
TRBV14,TRBJ2-3,CASSQDIGLAGVWGLSTDTQYF
TRBV27,-,CASSLFPGPSYEQYF
TRBV30,TRBJ1-3,CAWSMVGQLLPFSGNTIYF
TRBV4-3,TRBJ2-5,CASSQAGTGVYVTQYF
TRBV7-2,TRBJ2-1,CASSLVEAAGEQFF
TRBV5-4,TRBJ2-5,CASSLAGGETQYF
TRBV6-5,TRBJ2-4,CASSSSGGGNIQYF
TRBV6-5,TRBJ2-1,CASSPIVAGGNEQFF
TRBV6-6,TRBJ1-1,CASKRGPNTEAFF
TRBV6-1,TRBJ2-7,CASRKGQGGSYEQYF
TRBV27,TRBJ2-2,CASSLFSIRGRSGELFF
TRBV6-1,TRBJ1-1,CASSRAGPTEAFF
TRBV5-1,TRBJ1-3,CASSLAGNGGNTIYF
TRBV29-1,TRBJ2-2,CSVPGQGNTGELFF
TRBV7-2,TRBJ1-3,CASSFDRGAGNTIYF
TRBV7-9,TRBJ2-1,CASTRSGTTNEQFF
TRBV18,TRBJ1-2,CASSPDTYGYTF
TRBV11-3,TRBJ2-1,CASRPSGNYNEQFF
TRBV19,TRBJ2-7,CASSPYISYEQYF
TRBV18,TRBJ1-5,CASSHGQGGNQPQHF
TRBV21-1,TRBJ1-5,CASSKEVHTSQPQHF
TRBV4-2,TRBJ2-2,CASSGRGGHTGELFF
TRBV11-3,TRBJ2-1,CASSTSLTSGYNEQFF
TRBV7-2,TRBJ2-3,CASSPRQGTDTQYF
TRBV10-3,TRBJ1-5,CAISEGDGNQPQHF
TRBV28,TRBJ1-3,CASSPAGSGNTIYF
TRBV5-1,TRBJ2-1,CATYRDPVYNEQFF
TRBV6-1,TRBJ2-2,CASNLGTGELFF
TRBV28,TRBJ1-5,CASSFNEGAMSNQPQHF
TRBV7-9,TRBJ1-2,CASSLGTGGDYGYTF
TRBV11-2,TRBJ2-3,CASSRRDASKDTQYF
TRBV7-2,TRBJ2-2,CASSQQGTGELFF
TRBV7-8,TRBJ1-1,CASSSSGSREAFF
TRBV5-1,TRBJ2-1,CASSLAGAIEQFF
TRBV9,TRBJ1-5,CASSVGGVKDQPQHF
TRBV18,TRBJ1-5,CASSQQGVNQPQHF
TRBV7-3,TRBJ2-2,CASSAPTGGTGELFF
TRBV27,TRBJ1-1,CASSRDRGPTEAFF
TRBV4-3,TRBJ1-1,CASSQDQIMGRGTEAFF
TRBV4-3,TRBJ2-2,CASSQDRVGELFF